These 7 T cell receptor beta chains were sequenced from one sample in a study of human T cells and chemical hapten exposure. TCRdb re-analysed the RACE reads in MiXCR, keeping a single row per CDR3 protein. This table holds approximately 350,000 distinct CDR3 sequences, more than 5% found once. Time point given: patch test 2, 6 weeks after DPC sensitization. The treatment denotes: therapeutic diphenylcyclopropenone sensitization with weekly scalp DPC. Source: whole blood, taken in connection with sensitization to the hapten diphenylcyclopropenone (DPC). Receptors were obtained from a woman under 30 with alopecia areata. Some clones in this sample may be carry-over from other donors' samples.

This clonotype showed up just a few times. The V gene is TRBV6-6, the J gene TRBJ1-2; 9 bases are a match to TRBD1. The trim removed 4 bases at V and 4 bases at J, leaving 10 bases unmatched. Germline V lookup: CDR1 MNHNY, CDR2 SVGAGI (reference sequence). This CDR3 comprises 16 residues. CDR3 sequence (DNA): TGTGCCAGCAGTTCAGACGGGACAGGGCCTATCTATGGCTACACCTTC. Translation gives CASSSDGTGPIYGYTF.

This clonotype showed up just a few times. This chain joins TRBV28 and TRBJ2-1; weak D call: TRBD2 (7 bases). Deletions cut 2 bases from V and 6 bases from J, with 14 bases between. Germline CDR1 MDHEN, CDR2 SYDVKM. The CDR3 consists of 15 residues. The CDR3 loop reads CASSLSGGARNEQFF. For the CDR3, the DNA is TGTGCCAGCAGTTTAAGTGGGGGGGCTCGCAATGAGCAGTTCTTC. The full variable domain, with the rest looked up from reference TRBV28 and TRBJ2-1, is DVKVTQSSRYLVKRTGEKVFLECVQDMDHENMFWYRQDPGLGLRLIYFSYDVKMKEKGDIPEGYSVSREKKERFSLILESASTNQTSMYLCASSLSGGARNEQFFGPGTRLTVL.

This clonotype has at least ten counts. CDR3 bases: TGCAGCGTTATCTCGGGCCTTCGGCAGTTCTTC. Translation: CSVISGLRQFF. This rearrangement joins TRBV29-1 to TRBJ2-1; D uncertain. The CDR3 is 11 residues long. Germline lookup yields CDR1 SQVTM and CDR2 ANQGSEA. V was cut by 5 bases and J by 12 bases, with 14 bases left in between.

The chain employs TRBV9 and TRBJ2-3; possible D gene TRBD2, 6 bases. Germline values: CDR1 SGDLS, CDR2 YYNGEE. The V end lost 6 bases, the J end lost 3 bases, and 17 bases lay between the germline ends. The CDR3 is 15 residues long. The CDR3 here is CASTHYGGLTDTQYF. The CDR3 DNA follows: TGTGCCAGCACCCACTACGGGGGACTTACAGATACGCAGTATTTT.

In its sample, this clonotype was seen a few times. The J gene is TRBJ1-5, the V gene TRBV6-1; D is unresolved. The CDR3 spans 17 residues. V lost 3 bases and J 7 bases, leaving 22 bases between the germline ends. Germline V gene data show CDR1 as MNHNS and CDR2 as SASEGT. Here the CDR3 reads CASSDRSTPRPFQPQHF. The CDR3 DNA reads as TGTGCCAGCAGTGACAGGTCCACCCCTAGGCCCTTCCAGCCCCAGCATTTT.

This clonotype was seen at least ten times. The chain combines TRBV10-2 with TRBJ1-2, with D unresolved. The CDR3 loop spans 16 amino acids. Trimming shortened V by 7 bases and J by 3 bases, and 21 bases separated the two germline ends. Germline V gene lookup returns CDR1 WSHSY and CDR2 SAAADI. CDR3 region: CASTGKTGSVYYGYTF. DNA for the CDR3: TGCGCCAGCACTGGAAAGACGGGGTCCGTATACTATGGCTACACCTTC.

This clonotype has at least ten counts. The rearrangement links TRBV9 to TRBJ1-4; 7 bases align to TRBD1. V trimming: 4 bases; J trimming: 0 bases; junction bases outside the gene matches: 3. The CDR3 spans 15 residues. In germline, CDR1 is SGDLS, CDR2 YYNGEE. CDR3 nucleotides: TGTGCCAGCAGCTCCGGGACAGCAACTAATGAAAAACTGTTTTTT. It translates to CASSSGTATNEKLFF.